This TCR beta chain was found in a study of T-cell reconstitution after alpha-beta-depleted transplantation in children. General observations from the study: The main origin of T-cell counts and diversity one year after transplant was newly produced T cells. Expanded clones from the graft, numbering several hundred, reportedly supplied alpha-beta T cells about two months after transplant. Surviving recipient cells, namely T cells and thymic progenitors, were the source of high day-60 TCRbeta diversity in some patients.

A note on this clonotype: Its antigen is not identified.

It was with unique molecular identifiers that the TCRbeta library was prepared. TCRdb recomputed calls from the PCR reads with MiXCR, one row per CDR3 protein. The data contain about 400,000 distinct CDR3 sequences, 15% to 20% of them singletons. The CDR3 totals 17 residues. Trimming pared 3 bases from V and 0 bases from J, leaving 15 bases between. The specimen was PBMCs, mostly from graft donor cells, collected 360 days after TCRalphabeta/CD19-depleted stem cell transplant. This chain uses TRBV12-3 or TRBV12-4 with TRBJ2-4; D remains unclear. This TCR derives from a boy under two years old who had a stem cell transplant for Wiskott-Aldrich syndrome, so the T cells may come from the graft donor. The CDR3 reads CASSFRSDSKAKNIQYF. The CDR3 coding sequence is TGTGCCAGCAGTTTTCGGTCCGACTCAAAAGCCAAAAACATTCAGTACTTC.